This TCR beta chain was identified in a study of PD-1 blockade in classical Hodgkin lymphoma. The time point here: newly diagnosed, previously untreated cHL patient sample. With magnetic negative selection, CD4+ T cells were purified from PBMCs that had been thawed. Investigators turned to newly diagnosed, untreated classical Hodgkin lymphoma PBMCs for comparison. Between the trimmed V and J ends, which lost 0 bases and 0 bases, there was a span of 12 bases. The CDR3 has 17 amino acids. Germline-derived CDR1 and CDR2 are LGHNA and YSLEER. Study observations and caveats: Nothing has yet pinned down what causes the repertoire differences, possibly disease activity or prior therapy. Baseline TCR diversity was reportedly lower in newly diagnosed patients than healthy donors.

For this clone: Its cognate antigen is unknown.

Produced via immunoSEQ multiplex PCR; TCRdb's table is partial and in-frame only. The sample shows roughly 20,000 clones, more than 90% of them seen only once. Specimen: CD4+ T cells from blood. The chain couples TRBV4-3 to TRBJ1-3; D is ambiguous. The source is a human donor with classical Hodgkin lymphoma. The CDR3 protein is CASSQDRADASGNTIYF. DNA for the CDR3: TGCGCCAGCAGCCAAGATCGTGCGGATGCCTCTGGAAACACCATATATTTT.